The clone carrying this T cell receptor beta chain was recorded a few times. These data belong to a study of Graves' ophthalmopathy and Graves' hyperthyroidism. CDR3 length: 14 residues. Germline CDR1 is SGHTA and CDR2 is FQGNSA. V lost 0 bases, J lost 4 bases, and 9 bases lay in between. For repertoire sequencing, the TCR beta CDR3 regions were amplified from RNA transcripts. Amplification began with first-round RT-PCR using HTBI primers, then second-round multiplex PCR was performed. One entry per CDR3 protein, called by TCRdb with MiXCR from the multiplex PCR reads. The sample lists 680,000 or so distinct CDR3 sequences; about 20% were seen once.

The clonotype comes from a woman under 30 with stable Graves' hyperthyroidism. Some clones in this sample may be carry-over from other donors' samples. The V and J genes are TRBV7-2 and TRBJ2-5, with a tentative D call TRBD2 (6 bases). The sample comprised peripheral blood. CDR3 region: CASSLAEGIETQYF. In nucleotides, the CDR3 is TGTGCCAGCAGCTTAGCGGAGGGTATAGAGACCCAGTACTTC.